These 9 T cell receptor beta chains share one sample of origin, sequenced in a study of cytotoxic CD8 clonotypes in ibrutinib-treated CLL. The protocol was immunoSEQ multiplex PCR, while the TCRdb copy is restricted to in-frame clones and leaves out a portion. The sample shows tens of thousands of clones, around 60% of them seen only once. This sample comprised PBMCs, obtained after 24 months of ibrutinib treatment. These receptors came from a human donor with chronic lymphocytic leukemia.

The chain uses TRBV6-5 and TRBJ2-7; D may be TRBD1 or TRBD2 (5 bases each). Germline V gene sequence: CDR1 MNHEY, CDR2 SVGAGI. The CDR3 is made up of 12 amino acids. V was trimmed by 6 bases and J by 4 bases, leaving 10 bases between them. This chain's CDR3 is CASRRDGYEQYF. The CDR3 nucleotides are TGTGCCAGCAGAAGGGACGGTTACGAGCAGTACTTC.

The V gene is TRBV2, the J gene TRBJ1-4; D gene ambiguous. Trimming shortened V by 3 bases and J by 0 bases, and 8 bases separated the two germline ends. The germline gives CDR1 SNHLY, CDR2 FYNNEI. The CDR3 spans 15 residues. DNA for the CDR3: TGTGCCAGCAGTGACTTTTTTGCAACTAATGAAAAACTGTTTTTT. It yields the protein CASSDFFATNEKLFF.

This rearrangement joins TRBV15 to TRBJ2-3; 13 bases match TRBD2. The CDR3 runs 16 residues. Per germline, CDR1 LNHNV and CDR2 YYDKDF (reference sequence). Trimming at V came to 3 bases and at J to 2 bases, leaving 2 bases not matched to a gene. The CDR3 protein is CATSSGLAGDTDTQYF. As DNA, the CDR3 is TGTGCCACCAGCAGTGGACTAGCGGGGGACACAGATACGCAGTATTTT.

The J gene is TRBJ2-7, the V gene TRBV29-1, with unresolved D. CDR1 and CDR2 from the germline V gene are SQVTM and ANQGSEA. Trimming stripped 2 bases from V and 2 bases from J, with 10 bases between. The CDR3 sequence is 13 residues long. This CDR3 reads CSVETQVPYEQYF. CDR3 sequence (DNA): TGCAGCGTTGAAACTCAGGTTCCCTACGAGCAGTACTTC.

This clone has at least ten counts. This chain connects TRBV9 to TRBJ2-3; 12 bases agree with TRBD2. Germline-derived CDR1 and CDR2 are SGDLS and YYNGEE. With 0 bases clipped from V and 0 bases from J, the junction kept 5 bases outside the gene matches. This CDR3 is 18 amino acids long. CDR3 residues: CASSVVGLAGSSTDTQYF. In DNA, the CDR3 is TGTGCCAGCAGCGTAGTGGGACTAGCGGGCTCGAGCACAGATACGCAGTATTTT.

The chain uses TRBV11-2 and TRBJ2-5; D might be TRBD2 (6 bases). The germline CDR1 and CDR2 sequences are SGHAT and FQNNGV. V lost 7 bases and J lost 4, with 7 bases in between. CDR3 length equals 11 residues. The CDR3 loop is CASTGGETQYF. Written as DNA, the CDR3 is TGTGCCAGCACCGGGGGAGAGACCCAGTACTTC.

The chain couples TRBV6-5 to TRBJ1-2; 8 nucleotides line up with TRBD1. The CDR3 is 13 residues long. Trimming cost V 4 bases and J 6 bases; bases outside gene matches: 4. Per the germline V gene, CDR1 is MNHEY and CDR2 is SVGAGI. The CDR3 sequence is CASSSQGGNGYTF. CDR3 DNA: TGTGCCAGCAGTTCACAGGGGGGAAATGGCTACACCTTC.

The V and J genes are TRBV7-7 and TRBJ2-5; unclear D gene. This CDR3 has 14 residues. Between the trimmed V and J ends, which lost 1 base and 6 bases, there was a span of 12 bases. Germline V lookup: CDR1 SSHAT, CDR2 FNYEAQ (reference sequence). This chain's CDR3 is CASSLVPREKTQYF. The DNA of the CDR3 is TGTGCCAGCAGCTTAGTACCCCGAGAGAAGACCCAGTACTTC.

V gene TRBV5-5 combines with J gene TRBJ1-2; D gene ambiguous. The germline V gene encodes CDR1 SGHKS and CDR2 YYEKEE (reference sequence). V was pared by 0 bases and J by 5 bases, with 14 bases between. This CDR3 comprises 15 residues. The CDR3 coding sequence is TGTGCCAGCAGCTTGGTGCCCAGAGAGTCGTATGGCTACACCTTC. Encoded protein: CASSLVPRESYGYTF.